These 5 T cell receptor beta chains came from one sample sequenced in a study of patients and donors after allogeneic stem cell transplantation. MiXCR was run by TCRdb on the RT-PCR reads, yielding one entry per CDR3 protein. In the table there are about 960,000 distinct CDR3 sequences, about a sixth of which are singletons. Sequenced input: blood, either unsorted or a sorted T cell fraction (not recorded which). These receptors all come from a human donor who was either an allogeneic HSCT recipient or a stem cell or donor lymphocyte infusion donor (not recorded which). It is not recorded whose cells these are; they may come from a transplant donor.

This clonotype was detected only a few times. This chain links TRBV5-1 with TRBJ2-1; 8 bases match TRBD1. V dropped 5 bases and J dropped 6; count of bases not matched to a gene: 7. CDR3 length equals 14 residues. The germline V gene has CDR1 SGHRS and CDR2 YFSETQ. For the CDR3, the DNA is TGCGCCAGCAGAGCCGAAACAGGGGGCAATGAGCAGTTCTTC. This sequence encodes CASRAETGGNEQFF. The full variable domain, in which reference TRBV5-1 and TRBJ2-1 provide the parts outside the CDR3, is KAGVTQTPRYLIKTRGQQVTLSCSPISGHRSVSWYQQTPGQGLQFLFEYFSETQRNKGNFPGRFSGRQFSNSRSEMNVSTLELGDSALYLCASRAETGGNEQFFGPGTRLTVL.

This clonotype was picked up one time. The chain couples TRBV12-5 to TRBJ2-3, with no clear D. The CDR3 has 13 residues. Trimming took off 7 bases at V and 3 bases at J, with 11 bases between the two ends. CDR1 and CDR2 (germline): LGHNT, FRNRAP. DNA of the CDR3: TGTGCTAGTGCGACGGTAATGACAGATACGCAGTATTTT. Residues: CASATVMTDTQYF.

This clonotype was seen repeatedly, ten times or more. The CDR3 region has the DNA TGTGCCATCAGTGGGACAGGGGAAGAGACCCAGTACTTC. It codes for CAISGTGEETQYF. The chain combines TRBV10-3 with TRBJ2-5; 9 bases agree with TRBD1. V was clipped by 4 bases and J by 3 bases; unmatched bases: 0. The CDR3 has 13 residues. Germline V gives CDR1 ENHRY, CDR2 SYGVKD.

In nucleotides, the CDR3 is TGTGCCAGCAGCCCAGGGGACGGGATCACAGATACGCAGTATTTT. It encodes CASSPGDGITDTQYF. The chain combines TRBV7-6 with TRBJ2-3; perhaps TRBD1 as D (6 bases). Germline CDR1 reads SGHVS; CDR2 reads FNYEAQ. V was trimmed by 5 bases and J by 2 bases, leaving 14 bases between them. This CDR3 contains 15 residues.

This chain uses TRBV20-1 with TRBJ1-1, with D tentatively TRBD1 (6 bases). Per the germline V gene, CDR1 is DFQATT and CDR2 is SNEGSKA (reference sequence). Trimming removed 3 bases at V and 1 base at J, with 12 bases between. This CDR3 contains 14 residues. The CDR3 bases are TGCAGTGCTAGTGGCGGGGGCCGGAACACTGAAGCTTTCTTT. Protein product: CSASGGGRNTEAFF.